The clone carrying this T cell receptor beta chain has just a few counts. This CDR3 spans 14 amino acids. The germline V gene encodes CDR1 SGHTA and CDR2 FQGNSA. The V gene end was trimmed by 3 bases and the J gene end by 4 bases; junction bases not matched to a gene: 4. TCRdb fed the 5' RACE reads into MiXCR, producing one record per CDR3 protein. The repertoire consists of about 83,000 distinct CDR3 sequences, with around 13% occurring once and the leading ten covering 1.2% to 1.5%. The entry originates in a study of early T cells in non-severe SARS-CoV-2 infection. The sequence was collected from an adult who was a healthcare worker with PCR-confirmed SARS-CoV-2 infection or an uninfected control (not recorded which). This chain uses TRBV7-2 with TRBJ2-5, with 8 bases matching TRBD2. Sequences were obtained from whole blood. CDR3 in DNA: TGTGCCAGCAGCTTCTCTAGCGGGTCAGAGACCCAGTACTTC. It is translated as CASSFSSGSETQYF.